This section outlines one TCR beta chain sequence together with its context. It has no known antigen specificity. Base qualities are not recorded, but no much larger clone differs from it by a single base. These data come from a study of siplizumab effects on memory and regulatory T cells (dated 2019 in TCRdb). Study-level background: The effect of the anti-CD2 antibody siplizumab on alloreactive T-cell subsets was examined in allogeneic mixed lymphocyte reactions constructed from human PBMCs. Results the study describes overall, beyond this receptor: No functional confirmation was obtained for the suppressive function of proliferating Tregs from siplizumab cultures. For roughly 75-96% of proliferating CD4+ or CD8+ clones, no naive or memory phenotype could be assigned. Because sequences below about 10^-5 frequency were poorly captured, only a minor fraction of alloreactive clones could be mapped to unstimulated subsets. Siplizumab significantly lowered the cumulative frequency of alloreactive sequences that could be traced to unstimulated CD4+ memory T cells. Compared with memory T cells, unstimulated naive T cells appeared more diverse, and naive cells seemed to make a substantial contribution to the alloresponse. Among mappable alloreactive CD4+ clones, an average Treg-derived fraction of roughly 71% was observed with siplizumab, compared with approximately 25% in control reactions.

In addition, sequencing in three donor pairs included unstimulated CD8+ effector memory subsets alongside CD4+ naive, CD8+ naive, CD8+ TEMRA and CD4+ memory subsets. Sorted unstimulated T cells, along with proliferating T cells recovered from mixed lymphocyte reactions, underwent TCRbeta CDR3 sequencing. Fresh whole blood from over 8 HLA-typed healthy donors was used to isolate PBMCs. Libraries came from the immunoSEQ multiplex PCR assay. Each sample had 90,000 to 100,000 TCR templates assayed by the deep sequencing platform. Genomic DNA extracted from sorted T cells was the material used for TCRbeta CDR3 sequencing. In the authors' own workflow: The R programming language was used for the clonal analysis of the TCRbeta CDR3 data. Alloreactive CD4+ and CD8+ clones were defined by comparing unstimulated samples with post-reaction CFSE-low samples. By matching sequences to the repertoires of sorted unstimulated Treg and non-Treg cells, each alloreactive CD4+ clone was assigned a regulatory or non-regulatory origin. TCRdb carries this immuneACCESS record with in-frame sequences only. Its versions omit some clonotypes, under half of them owing to an unresolved V gene in the studies checked, with the rest unexplained. V and J calls and clone size are given by that table; D and trimming were obtained from the DNA. This sample comprises 70,000 to 95,000 clones, roughly 96% of them detected only once. The ten most abundant clones make up 0.025% to 0.035% of the sample.

CDR1 SGHTA and CDR2 FQGNSA are derived from the germline V gene. Taken from cysteine to phenylalanine, the CDR3 has 12 residues. Only the CDR3 region is kept as DNA, spanning 36 bases read in frame from base 1. V ends up 5 bases short and J 11 bases short, with an unmatched junction base count of 6. Sequencing was done on a sample of naive CD4+ T cells sorted from blood. The cell subset or site label, as the study defines it: unstimulated naive T cells. The chain employs TRBV7-2 and TRBJ1-2; 9 central nucleotides agree with TRBD1. This clonotype was obtained from a human donor in good health. Here is the DNA: TGTGCCAGCAGCCCAGTGGGGACAGGGTACACCTTC. Translated, this is CASSPVGTGYTF.